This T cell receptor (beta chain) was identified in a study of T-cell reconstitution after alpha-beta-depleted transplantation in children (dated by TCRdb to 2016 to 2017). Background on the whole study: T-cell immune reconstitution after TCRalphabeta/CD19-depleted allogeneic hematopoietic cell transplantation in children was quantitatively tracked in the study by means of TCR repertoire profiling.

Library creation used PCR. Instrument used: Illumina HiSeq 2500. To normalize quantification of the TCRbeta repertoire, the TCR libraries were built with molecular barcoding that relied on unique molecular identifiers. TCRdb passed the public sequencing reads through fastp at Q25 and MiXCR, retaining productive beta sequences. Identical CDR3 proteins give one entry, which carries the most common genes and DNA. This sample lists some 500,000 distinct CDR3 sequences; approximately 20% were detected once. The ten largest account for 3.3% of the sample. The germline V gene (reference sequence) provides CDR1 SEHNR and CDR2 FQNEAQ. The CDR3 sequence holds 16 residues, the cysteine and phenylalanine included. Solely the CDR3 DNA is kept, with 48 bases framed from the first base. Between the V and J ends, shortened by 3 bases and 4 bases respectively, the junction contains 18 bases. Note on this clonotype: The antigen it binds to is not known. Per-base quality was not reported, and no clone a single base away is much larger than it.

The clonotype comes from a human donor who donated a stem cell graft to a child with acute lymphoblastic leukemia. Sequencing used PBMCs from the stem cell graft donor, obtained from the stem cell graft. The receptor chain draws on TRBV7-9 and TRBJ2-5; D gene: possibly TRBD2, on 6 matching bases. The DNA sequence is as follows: TGTGCCAGCAGCTTCGGCCCAGGGAGGATTAGAGAGACCCAGTACTTC. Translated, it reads CASSFGPGRIRETQYF.